This T cell receptor (beta chain) derives from a study of yellow fever vaccine responses in identical twins. This clonotype was counted only a few times. Its matching antigen is unknown. TCRdb analysed the RT-PCR reads with MiXCR anew, one entry per CDR3 protein. The sample lists about 23,000 distinct CDR3 sequences, over 75% occurring once. Study-level results: Among the twins, the vaccine T cell response reportedly seemed partly convergent and partly personalized.

The germline V gene has CDR1 SQVTM and CDR2 ANQGSEA. Trimming removed 4 bases from V and 1 base from J; junction bases left unmatched: 1. This CDR3 is 13 amino acids long. Sequenced material: T cells from blood (PBMCs), unsorted or a sorted subset (not recorded which), taken before or after yellow fever vaccination (not recorded which). The genes are TRBV29-1 and TRBJ2-5; 9 nucleotides agree with TRBD1. The receptor was isolated from a woman younger than 30 who received the yellow fever vaccine. CDR3 in DNA: TGCAGCGTTGGGGGACAGGGCCAAGAGACCCAGTACTTC. Amino acid sequence: CSVGGQGQETQYF.